One sample yielded the 4 T cell receptor beta chains listed below, sequenced in a study of blood T cell repertoires in COVID-19 (dated by TCRdb to 2020 to 2022). The library was made by the immunoSEQ multiplex PCR assay. Drawn from immuneACCESS, this table holds only the in-frame rearrangements with V and J called that TCRdb kept. Clones are partly lost; checked studies trace under half to an unresolved V gene and leave the rest unexplained. This sample lists some 250,000 clones; 70% to 90% were detected once. Of the sample, about 0.74% is held by the ten largest clones. The sequenced sample consisted of peripheral blood. The origin of the receptors is a woman aged 25 to 39 with acute or convalescent COVID-19.

This clone has just a few counts. The chain employs TRBV4-1 and TRBJ2-7; 8 bases fit TRBD1. This CDR3 is built from 16 residues. V trimming: 1 base; J trimming: 7 bases; junction bases outside the gene matches: 12. In germline, CDR1 is MGHRA, CDR2 YSYEKL. The CDR3 here is CASSQAPGQVYREQYF. The DNA of the CDR3 is TGCGCCAGCAGCCAAGCCCCGGGACAGGTTTATCGGGAGCAGTACTTC.

V is TRBV19 and J is TRBJ2-2; possibly TRBD2 for D (6 bases). Looked up from germline, CDR1 is LNHDA and CDR2 is SQIVND (reference sequence). The CDR3 runs to 15 residues. Trimming pared 7 bases from V and 2 bases from J, leaving 14 bases between. The CDR3 DNA sequence: TGTGCCAGTATGGGGACTCTACTAAACACCGGGGAGCTGTTTTTT. Its protein product is CASMGTLLNTGELFF.

This clone showed up just once. The gene calls are TRBV9 and TRBJ1-6, with TRBD1 as a possible D gene (5 bases). Germline V gene lookup returns CDR1 SGDLS and CDR2 YYNGEE. Trimming removed 5 bases from V and 1 base from J, with 10 bases in between. The CDR3 totals 15 residues. CDR3: CASRGGSSYNSPLHF. CDR3 nucleotide sequence: TGTGCCAGCAGGGGGGGTTCTTCCTATAATTCACCCCTCCACTTT.

The rearrangement links TRBV18 to TRBJ2-1; 8 bases are shared with TRBD2. J was trimmed by 0 bases and V by 2 bases; bases with no gene match: 6. Germline V gene lookup returns CDR1 KGHSH and CDR2 LQKENI. CDR3 length: 17 residues. The CDR3 spells CASSPSRGGSSYNEQFF. CDR3 in DNA: TGTGCCAGCTCACCAAGCCGCGGGGGGAGCTCCTACAATGAGCAGTTCTTC. The whole variable domain, filled in from reference TRBV18 and TRBJ2-1, reads NAGVMQNPRHLVRRRGQEARLRCSPMKGHSHVYWYRQLPEEGLKFMVYLQKENIIDESGMPKERFSAEFPKEGPSILRIQQVVRGDSAAYFCASSPSRGGSSYNEQFFGPGTRLTVL.